These 11 T cell receptor beta chains were all obtained from the same sample, sequenced in a study of shared clonotypes between healthy human individuals. Generated by immunoSEQ multiplex PCR, the TCRdb table keeps only in-frame clones and is missing some. The table lists approximately 1.5 million clones, less than 99% of them singletons. The sequenced sample was naive CD4+ T cells sorted from blood. Specified subset: CD45RA+ positively selected. Every receptor here comes from a man aged 30 to 45 in good health.

The DNA for the CDR3 is TGTGCTAGTGGTCCGGGGAGGACAGGGACGAACACCGGGGAGCTGTTTTTT. Protein: CASGPGRTGTNTGELFF. V is TRBV12-5 and J is TRBJ2-2; 8 nucleotides line up with TRBD1. Germline trimming cut 5 bases from V and 0 bases from J; bases unmatched to any gene: 8. Germline lookup yields CDR1 LGHNT and CDR2 FRNRAP. The CDR3 spans 17 residues.

The chain joins TRBV5-6 to TRBJ2-1; D is unclear. This CDR3 is built from 14 residues. CDR1 and CDR2 (germline): SGHDT, YYEEEE. Trimming took off 1 base at V and 2 bases at J, with 7 bases between the two ends. The CDR3 nucleotides read TGTGCCAGCAGCTTGCGAGAGGCCTACAATGAGCAGTTCTTC. Protein sequence: CASSLREAYNEQFF.

The gene calls are TRBV7-2 and TRBJ2-6; perhaps TRBD1 as D (6 bases). Trimming removed 0 bases at V and 1 base at J, with 16 bases between. CDR3 length: 19 amino acids. Germline loops: CDR1 SGHTA, CDR2 FQGNSA. The CDR3 protein is CASSLAATGLVSGANVLTF. The CDR3 bases are TGTGCCAGCAGCTTAGCGGCGACAGGCCTAGTTTCTGGGGCCAACGTCCTGACTTTC.

The V and J genes are TRBV4-1 and TRBJ2-3; no firm D call. CDR1 and CDR2 from the germline V gene are MGHRA and YSYEKL. Deletions cut 0 bases from V and 0 bases from J, with 13 bases between. The CDR3 sequence is 17 residues long. The CDR3 DNA is TGCGCCAGCAGCCAAGATGATCCCCAGACTAGCACAGATACGCAGTATTTT. As protein: CASSQDDPQTSTDTQYF.

In its sample, this clone was seen once. The chain has TRBV18 and TRBJ2-3, with no clear D. Germline loops: CDR1 KGHSH, CDR2 LQKENI. The CDR3 spans 15 residues. Between the trimmed V and J ends, which lost 0 bases and 5 bases, there was a span of 12 bases. The CDR3 DNA reads TGTGCCAGCTCACCACCGTCCGGGTCGGGAGATACGCAGTATTTT. Translation: CASSPPSGSGDTQYF.

The rearrangement links TRBV14 to TRBJ2-7; the match to TRBD2 covers 10 bases. Germline V gene data show CDR1 as SGHDN and CDR2 as FVKESK. This CDR3 is 15 amino acids long. After removal of 3 bases from V and 6 bases from J, the junction contained 8 bases not matched to a gene. CDR3 sequence reads: CASSQASGGMAEQYF. As DNA, the CDR3 is TGTGCCAGCAGCCAGGCTAGCGGGGGTATGGCCGAGCAGTACTTC.

In this sample, this clone turned up once. The CDR3 loop reads CASSRKTGQATNEKLFF. The CDR3 nucleotides are TGTGCCAGCAGTCGGAAGACAGGGCAGGCCACTAATGAAAAACTGTTTTTT. This chain joins TRBV27 and TRBJ1-4, with 7 bases that match TRBD1. The CDR3 spans 17 residues. Trimming at V came to 5 bases and at J to 2 bases, leaving 11 bases not matched to a gene. CDR1 MNHEY and CDR2 SMNVEV come from the germline V gene (reference sequence).

The chain joins TRBV29-1 to TRBJ2-7, with D possibly being TRBD1 or TRBD2 (5 bases each). This CDR3 contains 13 residues. Trimming took 4 bases from V and 3 from J, leaving 13 bases between them. Germline V lookup: CDR1 SQVTM, CDR2 ANQGSEA. The CDR3 region is CSVAGRAGYEQYF. CDR3 DNA sequence: TGCAGCGTTGCAGGGCGGGCAGGCTACGAGCAGTACTTC.

The J gene is TRBJ2-5, the V gene TRBV6-5; 8 nucleotides agree with TRBD1. CDR1 and CDR2 from the germline V gene are MNHEY and SVGAGI. V trimming: 7 bases; J trimming: 3 bases; junction bases outside the gene matches: 4. There are 13 residues in the CDR3. The CDR3 DNA reads TGTGCCAGCACCGAGACAGGGGAAGAGACCCAGTACTTC. It encodes CASTETGEETQYF.

V usage is TRBV18 and J usage is TRBJ2-3, with TRBD2 matching 13 bases. CDR3 size: 17 residues. Germline lookup yields CDR1 KGHSH and CDR2 LQKENI. V lost 4 bases and J lost 0; bases outside the gene matches: 4. The CDR3 coding sequence is TGTGCCAGCTCACTCGGGACTAGCGGGATCAGCACAGATACGCAGTATTTT. Translating gives CASSLGTSGISTDTQYF.

J is TRBJ1-2 and V is TRBV2; D not certain. CDR3 length equals 12 residues. Germline CDR1 reads SNHLY; CDR2 reads FYNNEI. V lost 3 bases, J lost 3 bases, and 5 bases lay in between. This CDR3 reads CASSESDYGYTF. The CDR3, as DNA: TGTGCCAGCAGTGAGTCTGACTATGGCTACACCTTC.